This is a list of T cell receptor beta chains from one sample in a study of blood T cells in healthy people across ages. TCRdb processed the 5' RACE reads anew with MiXCR; each CDR3 protein has one entry. The data hold roughly 680,000 distinct CDR3 sequences, with 49% observed a single time. The specimen was blood. Receptors were obtained from a woman aged 55-70 years in good health. Each CDR3 is given with its conserved first and last residue. D genes are given only for firm matches. Clone size is not always given. Where it is, it says once, few, many or a class for expanded clones.

size	D	J	V	DNA	CDR3
.	TRBD2	TRBJ2-3	TRBV7-2	TGTGCCAGCAGCCGGAAAGGACTAGCGGGAGGTGTGGGCACAGATACGCAGTATTTT	CASSRKGLAGGVGTDTQYF
.	TRBD1	TRBJ1-5	TRBV20-1	TGCAGTGCTGGGCCCGGGACAGGGGGCATCCAGCCCCAGCATTTT	CSAGPGTGGIQPQHF
few	.	TRBJ2-1	TRBV7-2	TGTGCCAGCAGCCCAACGGGGACGTATGCCCAAGGCCGGCAGTTCTTC	CASSPTGTYAQGRQFF
.	TRBD1	TRBJ2-1	TRBV29-1	TGCAGCGTTTGGGACAGCTACAATGAGCAGTTCTTC	CSVWDSYNEQFF
.	.	TRBJ1-1	TRBV24-1	TGTGCCACCAGTGATGCCTCTTCGGGACAGAACACTGAAGCTTTCTTT	CATSDASSGQNTEAFF
.	TRBD1	TRBJ1-4	TRBV9	TGTGCCAGCAGCGTAGCCGGGACAGCTAATGAAAAACTGTTTTTT	CASSVAGTANEKLFF
.	.	TRBJ2-7	TRBV12-3/TRBV12-4	TGTGCCAGCAGTTTAGCGCAGGGTTACCACGAGCAGTACTTC	CASSLAQGYHEQYF
few	TRBD2	TRBJ2-5	TRBV7-2	TGTGCCAGCAGCTTAGCGGGAACGGTGGGGGGGGCCCAGTACTTC	CASSLAGTVGGAQYF
.	.	TRBJ2-4	TRBV6-5	TGTGCCAGCAGGTCGGGGGATCTGGCCAAAAACATTCAGTACTTC	CASRSGDLAKNIQYF
.	.	TRBJ1-2	TRBV28	TGTGCCAGCGGTGGGAGGGTTGGAGGCTACACCTTC	CASGGRVGGYTF
.	.	TRBJ2-6	TRBV4-3	TGCGCCAGCAGCCCAGGACGGAGCTCTGGGGCCAACGTCCTGACTTTC	CASSPGRSSGANVLTF
few	.	TRBJ2-7	TRBV10-3	TGTGCCATCAGTGAGCCGACCTCCTACGAGCAGTACTTC	CAISEPTSYEQYF
.	.	TRBJ2-1	TRBV27	TGTGCCAGCAAGAAAGGGCGCTCCTACAATGAGCAGTTCTTC	CASKKGRSYNEQFF
.	TRBD1	TRBJ2-7	TRBV20-1	TGCAGTGCTAGGACAGGGATGTACAATGAGCAGTACTTC	CSARTGMYNEQYF
few	TRBD2	TRBJ2-1	TRBV9	TGTGCCAGCAGCGTAGGACTAGCGGGAGCGGCCTCCGGTGAGCAGTTCTTC	CASSVGLAGAASGEQFF
.	TRBD1	TRBJ2-7	TRBV7-2	TGTGCCAGCAGCAGACGACCGCCGTTGGACAGGGGGCCTAACAATGAGCAGTACTTC	CASSRRPPLDRGPNNEQYF
.	TRBD1	TRBJ2-7	TRBV20-1	TGCAGTGCTAGAGCGGTGCAACAGGGGTCCTACGAGCAGTACTTC	CSARAVQQGSYEQYF
.	TRBD1	TRBJ2-4	TRBV20-1	TGCAGTGCTATCCGGGACAGGGGTACCAAAAACATTCAGTACTTC	CSAIRDRGTKNIQYF
.	TRBD1	TRBJ2-7	TRBV28	TGTGCCAGCAGCATCCAGGGACAGGGGAGGTACGAGCAGTACTTC	CASSIQGQGRYEQYF
many	TRBD2	TRBJ2-7	TRBV29-1	TGCAGCGTTGCCCAGGGCACTAGCGGGAACGGGTACGAGCAGTACTTC	CSVAQGTSGNGYEQYF
.	.	TRBJ2-6	TRBV4-3	TGCGCCAGCAGCCAAGAACGGCCGCCCTGGGCCAACGTCCTGACTTTC	CASSQERPPWANVLTF
.	.	TRBJ1-5	TRBV5-1	TGCGCCAGCAGCCAATCCGTGAATCAGCCCCAGCATTTT	CASSQSVNQPQHF
.	.	TRBJ2-3	TRBV4-3	TGCGCCAGCAGCCAAGGAACAGCTAGCACAGATACGCAGTATTTT	CASSQGTASTDTQYF
.	.	TRBJ1-4	TRBV5-1	TGCGCCAGCAGCCTCGGAGTAAATGAAAAACTGTTTTTT	CASSLGVNEKLFF
.	.	TRBJ2-5	TRBV3-1	TGTGCCAGCAGCCAACTAGGTGGGATGGAGACCCAGTACTTC	CASSQLGGMETQYF
many	.	TRBJ1-2	TRBV14	TGTGCCAGCAGCCAAGGTCGAGGATATGGCTACACCTTC	CASSQGRGYGYTF
.	.	TRBJ1-2	TRBV7-9	TGTGCCAGCAGCTTTTCTGCGATCGGCTACACCTTC	CASSFSAIGYTF
.	TRBD1	TRBJ2-1	TRBV6-2/TRBV6-3	TGTGCCAGCAGAAGCACGACAGGGAGCTCCTACAATGAGCAGTTCTTC	CASRSTTGSSYNEQFF
few	.	TRBJ2-4	TRBV20-1	TGCAGTGCTAGAGATTGGCTAGCGCTAGCCAAAAACATTCAGTACTTC	CSARDWLALAKNIQYF
.	.	TRBJ2-2	TRBV24-1	TGTGCCACCAGTGATTCCCCACTGCGGTCCACCGGGGAGCTGTTTTTT	CATSDSPLRSTGELFF
few	TRBD1	TRBJ2-5	TRBV29-1	TGCAGCGTTGGAAGGGGGCCCGGGACCCAGTACTTC	CSVGRGPGTQYF
.	TRBD2	TRBJ2-1	TRBV20-1	TGCAGTGCTAGTAGAACTAGCGGTGGTGAGCAGTTCTTC	CSASRTSGGEQFF
.	TRBD2	TRBJ2-1	TRBV12-3/TRBV12-4	TGTGCCAGCAGAGGCGGGGGGAGCGGGGAGCAGTTCTTC	CASRGGGSGEQFF
.	.	TRBJ2-1	TRBV6-2/TRBV6-3	TGTGCCAGCAGCCGAGAGGCTTTGCAGTTCTTC	CASSREALQFF
once	.	TRBJ2-3	TRBV7-2	TGTGCCAGCAGCTCCCTCGGGGGTTTCCAGTATTTT	CASSSLGGFQYF